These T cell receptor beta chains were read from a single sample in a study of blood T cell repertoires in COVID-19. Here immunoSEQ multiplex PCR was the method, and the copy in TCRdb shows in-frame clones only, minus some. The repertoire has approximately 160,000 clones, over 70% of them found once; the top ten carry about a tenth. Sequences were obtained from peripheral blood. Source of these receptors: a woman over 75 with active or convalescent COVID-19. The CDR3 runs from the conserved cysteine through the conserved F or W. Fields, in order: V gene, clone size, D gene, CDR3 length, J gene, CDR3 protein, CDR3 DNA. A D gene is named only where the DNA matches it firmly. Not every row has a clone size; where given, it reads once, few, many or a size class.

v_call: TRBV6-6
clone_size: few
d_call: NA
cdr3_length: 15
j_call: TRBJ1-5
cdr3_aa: CASSYEAAGNQPQHF
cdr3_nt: TGTGCCAGCAGTTACGAGGCGGCGGGCAATCAGCCCCAGCATTTT

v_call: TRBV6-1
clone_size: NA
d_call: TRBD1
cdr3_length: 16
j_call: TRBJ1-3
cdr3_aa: CASSEGGQSSGNTIYF
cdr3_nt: TGTGCCAGCAGTGAAGGGGGACAGTCCTCTGGAAACACCATATATTTT

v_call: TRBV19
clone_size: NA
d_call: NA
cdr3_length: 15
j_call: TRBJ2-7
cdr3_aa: CASSGTDGGTYEQYF
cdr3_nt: TGTGCCAGTAGTGGGACGGACGGGGGTACCTACGAGCAGTACTTC

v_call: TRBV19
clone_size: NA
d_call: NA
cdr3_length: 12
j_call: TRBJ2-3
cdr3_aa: CASSINTDTQYF
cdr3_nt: TGTGCCAGTAGTATTAACACAGATACGCAGTATTTT

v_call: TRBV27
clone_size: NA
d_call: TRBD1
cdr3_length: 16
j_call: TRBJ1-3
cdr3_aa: CASSLDPGQSGNTIYF
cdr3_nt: TGTGCCAGCAGTTTAGACCCGGGACAGTCTGGAAACACCATATATTTT

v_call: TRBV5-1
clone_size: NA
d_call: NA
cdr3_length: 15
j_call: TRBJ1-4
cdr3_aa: CASSLVRANNEKLFF
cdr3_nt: TGCGCCAGCAGCTTGGTGCGGGCAAATAATGAAAAACTGTTTTTT

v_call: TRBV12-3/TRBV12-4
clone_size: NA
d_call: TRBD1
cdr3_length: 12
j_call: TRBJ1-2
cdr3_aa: CASGDRGDGYTF
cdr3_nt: TGTGCCAGTGGGGACAGGGGAGATGGCTACACCTTC

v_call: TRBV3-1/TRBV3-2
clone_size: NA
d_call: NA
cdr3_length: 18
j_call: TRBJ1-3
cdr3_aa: CASSQGTGRSISGNTIYF
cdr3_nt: TGTGCCAGCAGCCAAGGAACAGGCCGTTCCATCTCTGGAAACACCATATATTTT

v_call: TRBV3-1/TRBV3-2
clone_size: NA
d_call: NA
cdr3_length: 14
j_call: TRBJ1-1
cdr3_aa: CASSQEEGSTEAFF
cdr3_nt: TGTGCCAGCAGCCAAGAGGAGGGGAGCACTGAAGCTTTCTTT

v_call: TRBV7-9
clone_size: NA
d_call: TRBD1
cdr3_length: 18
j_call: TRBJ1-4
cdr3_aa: CASSPRQGADQIWEKLFF
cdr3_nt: TGTGCCAGCAGCCCCCGACAGGGGGCAGATCAAATTTGGGAAAAACTGTTTTTT

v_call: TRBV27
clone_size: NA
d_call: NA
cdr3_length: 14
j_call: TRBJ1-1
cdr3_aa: CASSLRGAATEAFF
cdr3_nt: TGTGCCAGCAGTTTACGTGGGGCGGCGACTGAAGCTTTCTTT